The 19 T cell receptor beta chains given below trace back to one sample, sequenced in a study of Graves' ophthalmopathy and Graves' hyperthyroidism. The sequenced template was RNA, covering the TCR beta CDR3 region. RT-PCR in the first round used HTBI primers; a second-round multiplex PCR followed. MiXCR, applied by TCRdb to the multiplex PCR reads, yields one record per CDR3 protein. The profile shows some 370,000 distinct CDR3 sequences, about a sixth of them singletons. Sequencing was performed on peripheral blood. Every receptor here comes from an adult woman with stable Graves' hyperthyroidism.

This clonotype was seen at least ten times. The V call is TRBV28, the J call TRBJ1-2, with D possibly being TRBD1 (5 bases). Germline loops: CDR1 MDHEN, CDR2 SYDVKM. V shed 7 bases and J shed 5 bases, with 32 bases lying between them. The CDR3 is made up of 19 amino acids. The CDR3 nucleotides are TGTGCCAGCACCTCCACCAGGGTTTGGTATGTTAGGCCAGGGTATGGCTACACCTTC. Amino acid sequence: CASTSTRVWYVRPGYGYTF.

In this sample, this clonotype turned up many times. The chain links TRBV5-1 to TRBJ2-5; D remains unclear. V dropped 0 bases and J dropped 3 bases, with 3 bases sitting between them. The germline CDR1 and CDR2 sequences are SGHRS and YFSETQ. The CDR3 is 12 amino acids. This CDR3 reads CASSLDEETQYF. CDR3 DNA: TGCGCCAGCAGCTTGGACGAAGAGACCCAGTACTTC.

Many counts were recorded for this clonotype. The V gene is TRBV12-3 or TRBV12-4, the J gene TRBJ2-7; D may match TRBD1 or TRBD2 (5 bases each). This CDR3 has 15 amino acids. Trimming removed 5 bases from V and 5 bases from J, with 19 bases in between. DNA of the CDR3: TGTGCCAGCAGTCCTCGTCAGGGAGTAATCCACGAGCAGTACTTC. It encodes CASSPRQGVIHEQYF.

This clonotype was seen ten or more times. The CDR3 is CAWSVGHTEAFF. The CDR3 DNA sequence: TGTGCCTGGAGTGTTGGGCACACTGAAGCTTTCTTT. This chain uses TRBV30 with TRBJ1-1; no clear D gene. This CDR3 has 12 residues. Between the trimmed V and J ends, which lost 0 bases and 3 bases, there was a span of 5 bases. Per germline, CDR1 GTSNPN and CDR2 SVGIG (reference sequence). Looking up the rest from reference TRBV30 and TRBJ1-1 gives the full variable domain: SQTIHQWPATLVQPVGSPLSLECTVEGTSNPNLYWYRQAAGRGLQLLFYSVGIGQISSEVPQNLSASRPQDRQFILSSKKLLLSDSGFYLCAWSVGHTEAFFGQGTRLTVV.

There are many counts of this clonotype. The chain is built from TRBV20-1 and TRBJ1-5; D may be TRBD1 (5 bases). CDR1 is DFQATT and CDR2 is SNEGSKA in the germline V gene (reference sequence). The V end was cut by 6 bases, the J end by 6 bases, with 18 bases between. The CDR3 is 14 amino acids. The CDR3 region has the DNA TGCAGTGCCCCCCACCAGGGAAGAGGTCAGCCCCAGCATTTT. Translating it yields CSAPHQGRGQPQHF.

This clonotype was counted ten times or more. The chain has TRBV28 and TRBJ1-2; 9 bases are a match to TRBD1. The CDR3 is 16 amino acids. V was clipped by 8 bases and J by 8 bases; unmatched bases: 18. The V gene's germline CDR1 is MDHEN and CDR2 SYDVKM. This CDR3 is CASQDRDRVARGGYTF. The CDR3 DNA sequence: TGTGCCAGCCAAGACCGGGACAGGGTCGCGAGAGGAGGCTACACCTTC.

V usage is TRBV19 and J usage is TRBJ1-5; unclear D gene. The germline CDR1 and CDR2 sequences are LNHDA and SQIVND (reference sequence). CDR3 length equals 13 residues. V was trimmed by 4 bases and J by 4 bases, leaving 8 bases between them. The CDR3: CASSRQGNQPQHF. The CDR3 DNA reads TGTGCCAGTAGTAGGCAAGGTAATCAGCCCCAGCATTTT.

This clonotype occurred many times. The chain employs TRBV27 and TRBJ2-7; D is possibly TRBD2 (6 bases). CDR3 length equals 14 residues. Trimming left V 4 bases short and J 6 bases short, with 16 bases between. Germline V CDR1 and CDR2: MNHEY, SMNVEV (reference sequence). The CDR3 DNA is TGTGCCAGCAGTTCCCAGACTAGTCTTCGCGAGCAGTACTTC. Translating gives CASSSQTSLREQYF.

This clonotype was counted ten times or more. This chain joins TRBV20-1 and TRBJ2-5, with 8 bases fitting TRBD2. The V gene end was trimmed by 5 bases and the J gene end by 3 bases; junction bases not matched to a gene: 2. Germline assignment: CDR1 DFQATT and CDR2 SNEGSKA (reference sequence). The CDR3 contains 12 residues. In DNA form, the CDR3 reads TGCAGTGCTGTTAGCGGGGAAGAGACCCAGTACTTC. Protein sequence: CSAVSGEETQYF.

In this sample, this clonotype turned up many times. The chain links TRBV6-1 to TRBJ1-1; D perhaps matches TRBD1 (6 bases). The germline V gene encodes CDR1 MNHNS and CDR2 SASEGT. Trimming removed 10 bases from V and 1 base from J, with 13 bases in between. This CDR3 is built from 13 residues. In nucleotides, the CDR3 is TGTGCCAACGCGGACAGCGAGAACACTGAAGCTTTCTTT. Its translation is CANADSENTEAFF.

The chain couples TRBV15 to TRBJ1-1; weak D call: TRBD1 (5 bases). CDR1 is LNHNV, CDR2 YYDKDF, per germline (reference sequence). The CDR3 loop spans 16 amino acids. V was pared by 0 bases and J by 0 bases, with 11 bases between. The CDR3 nucleotides are TGTGCCACCAGCAGAGAGGGGCGGCATCTGAACACTGAAGCTTTCTTT. Protein: CATSREGRHLNTEAFF.

The chain joins TRBV6-1 to TRBJ2-5; 7 bases match TRBD2. Germline assignment: CDR1 MNHNS and CDR2 SASEGT. The CDR3 totals 14 residues. V trimming: 6 bases; J trimming: 1 base; junction bases outside the gene matches: 5. CDR3 in DNA: TGTGCCAGCAGGCAAGCGGGACGCCAAGAGACCCAGTACTTC. It codes for CASRQAGRQETQYF.

This chain uses TRBV6-5 with TRBJ1-1; 8 bases are a match to TRBD1. Per germline, CDR1 MNHEY and CDR2 SVGAGI. V gave up 3 bases and J gave up 3 bases; unmatched junction bases: 6. The CDR3 spans 15 residues. The CDR3: CASSYQTGADTEAFF. CDR3 nucleotides: TGTGCCAGCAGTTATCAGACAGGGGCGGACACTGAAGCTTTCTTT.

CDR3 sequence: CASSTIGQGSSGANVLTF. In DNA form, the CDR3 reads TGTGCCAGCTCAACAATCGGACAGGGAAGCTCTGGGGCCAACGTCCTGACTTTC. V is TRBV18 and J is TRBJ2-6; 8 bases are shared with TRBD1. This CDR3 has 18 amino acids. With 5 bases clipped from V and 0 bases from J, the junction kept 9 bases outside the gene matches. Germline CDR1 and CDR2: KGHSH and LQKENI.

This clonotype was recorded many times. The chain combines TRBV7-6 with TRBJ2-5; 13 bases align to TRBD2. The ends lost 3 bases at V and 5 bases at J; junction bases unmatched: 9. This CDR3 contains 17 residues. Germline-derived CDR1 and CDR2 are SGHVS and FNYEAQ. For the CDR3, the DNA is TGTGCCAGCAGCTTTCCTACTAGCGGGAGGGCCCGGGAGACCCAGTACTTC. The encoded protein is CASSFPTSGRARETQYF.

This sequence joins TRBV6-1 and TRBJ2-7; D is unresolved. V was shortened by 8 bases and J by 5 bases, with 16 bases between the two germline ends. The CDR3 length is 13 residues. Germline V gene data show CDR1 as MNHNS and CDR2 as SASEGT. CDR3 amino acids: CASASSPQDEQYF. The CDR3 DNA reads as TGTGCCAGCGCCAGTTCGCCCCAGGACGAGCAGTACTTC.

This clonotype was recorded at least ten times. The gene calls are TRBV5-1 and TRBJ2-7; tentatively, D is TRBD2 (7 bases). Germline CDR1 and CDR2: SGHRS and YFSETQ. V dropped 4 bases and J dropped 6 bases, with 20 bases sitting between them. The CDR3 sequence is 15 residues long. The CDR3 loop reads CASSTAARGRFEQYF. CDR3 DNA sequence: TGCGCCAGCAGCACAGCGGCGCGGGGGCGATTCGAGCAGTACTTC.

This clonotype was recorded many times. The V call is TRBV6-2 or TRBV6-3, the J call TRBJ2-5; D gene unclear. The V gene's germline CDR1 is MNHEY and CDR2 SVGEGT. V gave up 0 bases and J gave up 0 bases, with 8 bases separating them. The CDR3 contains 15 residues. For the CDR3, the DNA is TGTGCCAGCAGTTACTCGATGCAGAACCAAGAGACCCAGTACTTC. Its translation is CASSYSMQNQETQYF.

In its sample, this clonotype was seen a few times. CDR3 nucleotide sequence: TGCGCCAGCAGCCAACCGGCAGGGGGACCGAGAGCTTTCTTT. Its protein product is CASSQPAGGPRAFF. The chain recombines TRBV4-1 with TRBJ1-1, with 7 bases fitting TRBD1. This CDR3 contains 14 residues. V lost 2 bases, J lost 10 bases, and 10 bases stayed unmatched. CDR1 is MGHRA, CDR2 YSYEKL, per germline.